The following is a TCR beta chain sequence with its context. The antigen is unknown. This CDR3 region has 12 residues. The germline CDR1 and CDR2 sequences are SGHRS and YFSETQ. V was trimmed by 1 base and J by 3 bases, leaving 4 bases between them. The record originates from a study of T cell therapy after organ transplantation. At the level of the study: After therapy, patients were monitored for around 27 weeks. Across 2 to 6 intravenous infusions, patients got a median of 1.92 x 10^8 CMV-specific T cells.

The table came from immunoSEQ multiplex PCR; TCRdb's copy has only in-frame clones and leaves some out. This table holds tens of thousands of clones, around 93% found once. General observations from the study: In nonresponders, large pretherapy expansions changed minimally after therapy.

The chain combines TRBV5-1 with TRBJ1-1; D uncertain. Here the sequenced sample was CD8+ T cells from blood, taken before autologous CMV-specific T cell therapy. This TCR derives from a human patient who had received a solid organ transplant and had CMV disease. The CDR3 nucleotides are TGCGCCAGCAGCTTGTGGGACACTGAAGCTTTCTTT. Its protein is CASSLWDTEAFF.